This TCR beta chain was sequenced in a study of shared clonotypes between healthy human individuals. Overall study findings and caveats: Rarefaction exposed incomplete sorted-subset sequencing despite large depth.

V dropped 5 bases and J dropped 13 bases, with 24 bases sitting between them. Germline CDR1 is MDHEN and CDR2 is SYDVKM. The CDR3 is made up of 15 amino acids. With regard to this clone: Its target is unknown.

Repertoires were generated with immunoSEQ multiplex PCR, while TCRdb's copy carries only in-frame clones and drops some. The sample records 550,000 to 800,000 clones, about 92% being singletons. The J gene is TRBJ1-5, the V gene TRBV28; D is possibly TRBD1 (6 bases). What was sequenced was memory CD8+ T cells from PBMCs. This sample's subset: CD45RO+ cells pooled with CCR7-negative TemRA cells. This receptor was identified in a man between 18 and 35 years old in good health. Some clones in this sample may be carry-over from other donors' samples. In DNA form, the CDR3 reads TGTGCCAGCAGTCCCGTTGGGGACACCATTAGGAAGCAGCATTTT. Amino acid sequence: CASSPVGDTIRKQHF.